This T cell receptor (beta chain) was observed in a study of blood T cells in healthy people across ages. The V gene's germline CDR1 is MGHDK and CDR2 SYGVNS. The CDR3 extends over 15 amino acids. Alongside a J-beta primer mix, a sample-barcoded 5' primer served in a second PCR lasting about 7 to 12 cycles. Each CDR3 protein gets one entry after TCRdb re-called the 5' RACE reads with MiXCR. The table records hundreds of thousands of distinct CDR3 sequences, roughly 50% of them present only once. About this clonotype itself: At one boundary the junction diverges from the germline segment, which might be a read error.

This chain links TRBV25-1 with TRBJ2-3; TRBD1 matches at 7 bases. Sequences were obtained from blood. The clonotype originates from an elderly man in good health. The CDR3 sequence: CASSPPGAGTATQYF. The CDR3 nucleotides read TGTGCCAGCAGTCCCCCCGGGGCAGGGACAGCTACGCAGTATTTT. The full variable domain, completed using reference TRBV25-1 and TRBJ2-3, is EADIYQTPRYLVIGTGKKITLECSQTMGHDKMYWYQQDPGMELHLIHYSYGVNSTEKGDLSSESTVSRIRTEHFPLTLESARPSHTSQYLCASSPPGAGTATQYFGPGTRLTVL.